These 23 T cell receptor beta chains originate from one sample sequenced in a study of blood T cell repertoires in COVID-19. The repertoire was sequenced with immunoSEQ multiplex PCR; TCRdb's copy has only in-frame clones and lacks some. The sample includes about 190,000 clones, 88% of them seen just once. Sample: peripheral blood. The receptors shown here come from a man aged 30-40 years with acute or convalescent COVID-19.

V is TRBV3-1 (or the pseudogene TRBV3-2) and J is TRBJ2-1; D possibly corresponds to TRBD1 (5 bases). Germline CDR1 and CDR2: LGHDT and YNNKEL (reference sequence). The V and J ends lost 0 bases and 9 bases respectively, with 12 bases between them. This CDR3 spans 14 amino acids. CDR3 sequence (DNA): TGTGCCAGCAGCCAAGATCTGACAGTCCTTGAGCAGTTCTTC. Translation gives CASSQDLTVLEQFF.

The table lists this clone with a few counts. The chain joins TRBV28 to TRBJ1-1; tentative D call: TRBD1 (6 bases). Germline V lookup: CDR1 MDHEN, CDR2 SYDVKM. The CDR3 is 15 residues long. Trimming left V 6 bases short and J 1 base short, with 15 bases between. The CDR3 reads CASSPPGTPNTEAFF. CDR3 bases: TGTGCCAGCAGCCCTCCCGGGACACCGAACACTGAAGCTTTCTTT.

The gene calls are TRBV30 and TRBJ1-2, with 8 bases aligning to TRBD1. Germline V gives CDR1 GTSNPN, CDR2 SVGIG (reference sequence). CDR3 size: 13 residues. With 2 bases clipped from V and 6 bases from J, the junction kept 5 bases outside the gene matches. The CDR3 bases are TGTGCCTGGAGTCCGGACAGGGTTAATGGCTACACCTTC. Residues: CAWSPDRVNGYTF. Complete variable domain (other parts from reference TRBV30 and TRBJ1-2): SQTIHQWPATLVQPVGSPLSLECTVEGTSNPNLYWYRQAAGRGLQLLFYSVGIGQISSEVPQNLSASRPQDRQFILSSKKLLLSDSGFYLCAWSPDRVNGYTFGSGTRLTVV.

This chain joins TRBV7-9 and TRBJ2-7; D unclear. The CDR3 has 12 amino acids. Between the trimmed V and J ends, which lost 5 bases and 9 bases, there was a span of 14 bases. The V gene's germline CDR1 is SEHNR and CDR2 FQNEAQ (reference sequence). CDR3 DNA: TGTGCCAGCAGCCTTACTCTGCAGGTGCAGTACTTC. Protein product: CASSLTLQVQYF.

This clone was observed a few times. CDR3 DNA sequence: TGCAGCGTTGGGATCGGACAGGGATATGGCTACACCTTC. It specifies CSVGIGQGYGYTF. The rearrangement joins TRBV29-1 to TRBJ1-2; 8 nucleotides align to TRBD1. Germline V CDR1 and CDR2: SQVTM, ANQGSEA. The CDR3 is made up of 13 amino acids. Losses at the gene ends were 4 bases for V and 5 bases for J; bases not matched to a gene: 6.

V usage is TRBV5-1 and J usage is TRBJ2-4; 10 bases are shared with TRBD1. Trimming at V came to 2 bases and at J to 7 bases, leaving 9 bases not matched to a gene. The CDR3 extends over 16 amino acids. Germline CDR1 SGHRS, CDR2 YFSETQ. DNA for the CDR3: TGCGCCAGCAGCTTACCGGGACAGGGGTTCGGGAACATTCAGTACTTC. Amino acid sequence: CASSLPGQGFGNIQYF. The entire variable domain, with the rest obtained from reference TRBV5-1 and TRBJ2-4, is as follows: KAGVTQTPRYLIKTRGQQVTLSCSPISGHRSVSWYQQTPGQGLQFLFEYFSETQRNKGNFPGRFSGRQFSNSRSEMNVSTLELGDSALYLCASSLPGQGFGNIQYFGAGTRLSVL.

The V gene is TRBV27, the J gene TRBJ2-1, with 10 bases lining up with TRBD1. The CDR3 totals 18 residues. The germline CDR1 and CDR2 sequences are MNHEY and SMNVEV (reference sequence). V lost 2 bases, J lost 3 bases, and 10 bases stayed unmatched. The chain's CDR3 is CASSLIRTGTGVYNEQFF. Here the CDR3 DNA reads TGTGCCAGCAGTTTAATACGGACCGGGACAGGGGTCTACAATGAGCAGTTCTTC.

The chain uses TRBV27 and TRBJ2-5, with D hard to call. The CDR3 spans 14 residues. CDR1 MNHEY and CDR2 SMNVEV come from the germline V gene (reference sequence). V was clipped by 1 base and J by 7 bases, with 13 bases between them. CDR3 bases: TGTGCCAGCAGTTTATTCGAGGCCCGTGGGACCCAGTACTTC. Translated, it gives CASSLFEARGTQYF.

This chain uses TRBV27 with TRBJ2-2; TRBD1 matches at 7 bases. Germline loops: CDR1 MNHEY, CDR2 SMNVEV (reference sequence). V gave up 2 bases and J gave up 2 bases; unmatched junction bases: 2. The CDR3 length is 15 residues. The CDR3 spells CASSLRGQNTGELFF. CDR3 nucleotides: TGTGCCAGCAGTTTAAGGGGGCAAAACACCGGGGAGCTGTTTTTT.

The rearrangement links TRBV7-9 to TRBJ1-2; 11 bases match TRBD1. This CDR3 is built from 19 residues. Germline assignment: CDR1 SEHNR and CDR2 FQNEAQ (reference sequence). V trimming: 5 bases; J trimming: 3 bases; junction bases outside the gene matches: 17. The CDR3 loop reads CASSPSHWDRGGRYYGYTF. The CDR3 coding sequence is TGTGCCAGCAGCCCGAGCCATTGGGACAGGGGGGGCAGATACTATGGCTACACCTTC.

The chain combines TRBV5-5 with TRBJ1-4, with no clear D. Trimming stripped 0 bases from V and 4 bases from J, with 4 bases between. This CDR3 has 13 residues. The germline gives CDR1 SGHKS, CDR2 YYEKEE (reference sequence). CDR3 bases: TGTGCCAGCAGCTTGGTCAGTAATGAAAAACTGTTTTTT. Amino acid sequence: CASSLVSNEKLFF.

The chain has TRBV11-2 and TRBJ2-7; 7 bases are a match to TRBD1. CDR1 is SGHAT and CDR2 is FQNNGV in the germline V gene. This CDR3 spans 17 amino acids. Trimming cost V 6 bases and J 1 base; bases outside gene matches: 15. The CDR3 nucleotides read TGTGCCAGCAGTCCCGTTTCTAGGGGGCCATTATCCTACGAGCAGTACTTC. Its protein product is CASSPVSRGPLSYEQYF.

The chain is built from TRBV29-1 and TRBJ2-3; 8 bases are shared with TRBD2. V was pared by 3 bases and J by 0 bases, with 5 bases of the junction left unmatched. Germline V gives CDR1 SQVTM, CDR2 ANQGSEA. The CDR3 contains 15 residues. CDR3 protein: CSVDLSSGSTDTQYF. The CDR3 DNA is TGCAGCGTTGACTTGTCTAGCGGGAGCACAGATACGCAGTATTTT.

The J gene is TRBJ2-7, the V gene TRBV7-2; D unresolved. Germline V gene sequence: CDR1 SGHTA, CDR2 FQGNSA. The V end lost 2 bases, the J end lost 0 bases, and 2 bases lay between the germline ends. CDR3 length: 12 residues. The CDR3 DNA follows: TGTGCCAGCAGCTTACACTCCTACGAGCAGTACTTC. This translates into CASSLHSYEQYF.

The V and J genes are TRBV6-5 and TRBJ1-2; D may be TRBD1 (5 bases). Germline-derived CDR1 and CDR2 are MNHEY and SVGAGI. The germline V and J ends were trimmed by 6 bases and 4 bases, with 12 bases remaining between them. This CDR3 region has 13 residues. The CDR3 reads CASRGVLTYGYTF. The CDR3 nucleotides read TGTGCCAGCAGAGGGGTCCTGACCTATGGCTACACCTTC.

This chain uses TRBV27 with TRBJ2-1; 9 nucleotides align to TRBD1. CDR3 length: 14 amino acids. Germline CDR1 MNHEY, CDR2 SMNVEV (reference sequence). V was pared by 6 bases and J by 7 bases, with 7 bases of the junction left unmatched. The CDR3 sequence: CASRRDRAGNEQFF. The CDR3 region has the DNA TGTGCCAGCAGGCGGGACAGGGCCGGGAATGAGCAGTTCTTC.

V usage is TRBV6-5 and J usage is TRBJ1-1; 10 bases line up with TRBD1. The CDR3 covers 14 residues. Trimming removed 7 bases from V and 5 bases from J; junction bases left unmatched: 7. The germline V gene encodes CDR1 MNHEY and CDR2 SVGAGI. The CDR3 DNA sequence: TGTGCCAGCATCCCAGACAGGGGGCGGACTGAAGCTTTCTTT. Amino acid sequence: CASIPDRGRTEAFF.

The rearrangement joins TRBV2 to TRBJ1-2; the D is unclear. This CDR3 is 13 amino acids long. CDR1 SNHLY and CDR2 FYNNEI come from the germline V gene. Between the trimmed V and J ends, which lost 3 bases and 4 bases, there was a span of 9 bases. In DNA form, the CDR3 reads TGTGCCAGCAGTGAGACGGGGATCTATGGCTACACCTTC. Translating gives CASSETGIYGYTF.

The genes are TRBV19 and TRBJ2-1, with a possible D match to TRBD2 (6 bases). V gave up 5 bases and J gave up 1 base, with 21 bases separating them. Per the germline V gene, CDR1 is LNHDA and CDR2 is SQIVND (reference sequence). CDR3 length equals 18 residues. CDR3 coding DNA: TGTGCCAGTAGTTTCGTGACCGGAGGGCCACGGTCCTACAATGAGCAGTTCTTC. Encoded protein: CASSFVTGGPRSYNEQFF.

The chain links TRBV6-5 to TRBJ2-7; 8 bases line up with TRBD2. Trimming removed 11 bases from V and 4 bases from J; junction bases left unmatched: 13. The CDR3 is 14 residues long. Germline V gives CDR1 MNHEY, CDR2 SVGAGI. CDR3 DNA: TGTGCCGGAGGTAGGAGTAGCGGGATATACGAGCAGTACTTC. It is translated as CAGGRSSGIYEQYF.

The genes are TRBV7-2 and TRBJ2-2; weak D call: TRBD2 (5 bases). CDR3 length: 15 residues. V lost 4 bases and J 4 bases, leaving 13 bases between the germline ends. Germline assignment: CDR1 SGHTA and CDR2 FQGNSA. This CDR3 reads CASSWAGYATGELFF. The CDR3 coding sequence is TGTGCCAGCAGCTGGGCGGGCTACGCCACCGGGGAGCTGTTTTTT.

V and J are TRBV13 and TRBJ2-6; 7 positions match TRBD2. This CDR3 spans 15 amino acids. The junction had 9 bases not matched to a gene; V was cut back by 5 bases and J by 8 bases. The germline gives CDR1 PRHDT, CDR2 FYEKMQ (reference sequence). The CDR3 loop reads CASSPPGGGSNVLTF. CDR3 coding DNA: TGTGCCAGCAGCCCTCCGGGGGGTGGTTCCAACGTCCTGACTTTC.

This chain links TRBV7-9 with TRBJ2-3, with TRBD1 identical over 9 bases. With V trimmed by 5 bases and J by 0 bases, 3 bases remained unmatched. Germline lookup yields CDR1 SEHNR and CDR2 FQNEAQ (reference sequence). CDR3 length equals 15 residues. This CDR3 is CASSPGTGSTDTQYF. As DNA, the CDR3 is TGTGCCAGCAGCCCCGGGACAGGGAGCACAGATACGCAGTATTTT.